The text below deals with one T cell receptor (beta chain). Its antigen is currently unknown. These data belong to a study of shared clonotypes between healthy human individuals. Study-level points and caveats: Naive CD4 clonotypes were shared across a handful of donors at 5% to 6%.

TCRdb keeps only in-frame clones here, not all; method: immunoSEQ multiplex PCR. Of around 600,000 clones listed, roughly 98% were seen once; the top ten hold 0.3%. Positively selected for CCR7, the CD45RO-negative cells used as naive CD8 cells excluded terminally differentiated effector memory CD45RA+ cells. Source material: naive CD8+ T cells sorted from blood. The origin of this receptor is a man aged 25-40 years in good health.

The CDR3 is CASSLKSTSGPYNEQFF. Written as DNA, the CDR3 is TGCGCCAGCAGCCTCAAAAGCACTTCCGGGCCATACAATGAGCAGTTCTTC. The chain joins TRBV4-1 to TRBJ2-1; D not certain. V lost 4 bases and J 4 bases, leaving 20 bases between the germline ends. The CDR3 contains 17 residues. CDR1 is MGHRA and CDR2 is YSYEKL in the germline V gene.